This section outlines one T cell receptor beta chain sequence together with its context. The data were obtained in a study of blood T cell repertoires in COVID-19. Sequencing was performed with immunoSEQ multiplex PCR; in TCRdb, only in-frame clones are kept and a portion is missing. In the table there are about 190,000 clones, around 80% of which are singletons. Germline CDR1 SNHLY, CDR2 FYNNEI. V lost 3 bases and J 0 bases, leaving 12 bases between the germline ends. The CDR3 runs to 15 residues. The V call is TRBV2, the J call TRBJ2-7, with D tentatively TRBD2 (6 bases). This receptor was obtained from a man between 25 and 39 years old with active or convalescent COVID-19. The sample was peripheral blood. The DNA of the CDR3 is TGTGCCAGCAGTGACGGCGGGGTGAGCTCCTACGAGCAGTACTTC. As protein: CASSDGGVSSYEQYF.